This paragraph reports one T cell receptor beta chain. The sample comes from a study of CD8 T cells in Susac syndrome. About 0.5 to 1 ug RNA was reverse transcribed with random hexamers. A multiplex approach, immunoSEQ multiplex PCR, amplified TCR beta CDR3 across 54 Vbeta and 13 Jbeta. TCRdb reprocessed the immunoSEQ multiplex PCR reads via MiXCR and lists one record per CDR3 protein. The top ten clones hold around 0.21% of a sample with about 150,000 distinct CDR3 sequences, 85% to 95% of them seen once. The CDR3 runs to 12 residues. Germline V CDR1 and CDR2: DFQATT, SNEGSKA (reference sequence). V lost 3 bases, J lost 3 bases, and 6 bases lay in between.

Material: CD8+ T cells from PBMCs. This TCR was sampled from a human donor with multiple sclerosis. The chain has TRBV20-1 and TRBJ2-1; D may match TRBD1 or TRBD2 (5 bases each). CDR3 nucleotides: TGCAGTGCTAGGGGGGACTACAATGAGCAGTTCTTC. Translation gives CSARGDYNEQFF.